This T cell receptor (beta chain) was documented in a study of blood T cell repertoires in COVID-19. TCRdb keeps only in-frame clones here, not all; method: immunoSEQ multiplex PCR. There are hundreds of thousands of clones in the sample; 82% occur only once, and 4.7% lies in the top ten. Per the germline V gene, CDR1 is SGHVS and CDR2 is FNYEAQ. The CDR3 is 15 amino acids. Trimming removed 2 bases from V and 8 bases from J, with 15 bases in between. The V call is TRBV7-6, the J call TRBJ1-4; D is unresolved. Sequenced: peripheral blood. The sequence was obtained from a woman in her sixties or seventies with acute or convalescent COVID-19. This CDR3 reads CASSLNVGRREKLFF. CDR3 DNA sequence: TGTGCCAGCAGCTTAAATGTGGGCAGGAGGGAAAAACTGTTTTTT. Full variable domain (missing parts from reference TRBV7-6 and TRBJ1-4): GAGVSQSPRYKVTKRGQDVALRCDPISGHVSLYWYRQALGQGPEFLTYFNYEAQQDKSGLPNDRFSAERPEGSISTLTIQRTEQRDSAMYRCASSLNVGRREKLFFGSGTQLSVL.